These 10 T cell receptor beta chains originate from one sample sequenced in a study of identifying expanded T cells in peripheral blood. This table comes from immunoSEQ multiplex PCR, and its TCRdb copy is limited to in-frame clones, with some not included. The sample yields approximately 59,000 clones, over 85% seen once. The specimen sequenced was blood. The receptors derive from a person between 18 and 75 years old in good health.

This clone was seen once. The V and J genes are TRBV29-1 and TRBJ2-7; 7 bases match TRBD2. The CDR3 covers 13 residues. Germline V gene lookup returns CDR1 SQVTM and CDR2 ANQGSEA. V was clipped by 7 bases and J by 3 bases; unmatched bases: 9. CDR3 in DNA: TGCAGCGCTGGCGGGGGTAGCGGCTACGAGCAGTACTTC. As protein: CSAGGGSGYEQYF.

Only one count was recorded for this clone. This chain uses TRBV2 with TRBJ2-7; possibly TRBD1 or TRBD2 for D (6 bases each). The V and J ends lost 10 bases and 7 bases respectively, with 23 bases between them. The CDR3 length is 14 residues. Germline V lookup: CDR1 SNHLY, CDR2 FYNNEI. DNA of the CDR3: TGTGCCACCCGATGGGCCCAGATAGGGGGGGAGCAGTACTTC. The encoded protein is CATRWAQIGGEQYF.

On this clone: This sample also contains other DNA sequences that code for the same CDR3. This rearrangement joins TRBV28 to TRBJ1-2, with 9 bases that match TRBD1. The germline CDR1 and CDR2 sequences are MDHEN and SYDVKM. The CDR3 consists of 14 residues. Losses at the gene ends were 6 bases for V and 3 bases for J; bases not matched to a gene: 5. The CDR3 coding sequence is TGTGCCAGCAGCACTACAGGGGGCGACTATGGCTACACCTTC. Encoded protein: CASSTTGGDYGYTF.

This chain links TRBV6-5 with TRBJ2-1; TRBD2 matches 11 bases. The V gene's germline CDR1 is MNHEY and CDR2 SVGAGI. The CDR3 is made up of 15 amino acids. Trimming at V came to 6 bases and at J to 5 bases, leaving 6 bases not matched to a gene. The chain's CDR3 is CASSPGTSGDNEQFF. The CDR3 region has the DNA TGTGCCAGCAGCCCCGGGACTAGCGGAGACAATGAGCAGTTCTTC.

The CDR3 reads CASSLDTPNEQFF. The CDR3 bases are TGTGCCAGCAGCTTAGATACCCCGAATGAGCAGTTCTTC. V is TRBV11-1 and J is TRBJ2-1; D remains ambiguous. The CDR3 contains 13 residues. Trimming took 1 base from V and 7 from J, leaving 8 bases between them. Germline V gene data show CDR1 as SGHAT and CDR2 as FQDESV (reference sequence).

Here the CDR3 reads CAWSWTQANYGYTF. The CDR3 region has the DNA TGTGCCTGGAGTTGGACACAAGCTAACTATGGCTACACCTTC. This chain joins TRBV30 and TRBJ1-2; possibly TRBD1 for D (5 bases). Germline V gene lookup returns CDR1 GTSNPN and CDR2 SVGIG (reference sequence). The ends were cut back, 2 bases at V and 0 bases at J, with 10 bases in the middle. The CDR3 sequence is 14 residues long.

V usage is TRBV25-1 and J usage is TRBJ2-1, with 7 bases aligning to TRBD2. This CDR3 has 15 residues. Germline lookup yields CDR1 MGHDK and CDR2 SYGVNS. After removal of 7 bases from V and 0 bases from J, the junction contained 6 bases not matched to a gene. CDR3 sequence (DNA): TGTGCCAGCATGAGCGGGGTTAACTCCTACAATGAGCAGTTCTTC. Translation: CASMSGVNSYNEQFF.

The chain couples TRBV21-1 to TRBJ1-5; the table names TRBD1, a call not compared with the DNA. TRBV21-1 is recorded as a pseudogene. The CDR3 runs 18 residues. This CDR3 reads CASSKGKGGQFSNQPQHF. DNA of the CDR3: TGTGCCAGCAGCAAAGGAAAAGGGGGACAGTTTTCCAATCAGCCCCAGCATTTT.

This rearrangement joins TRBV7-2 to TRBJ2-7; 11 bases are a match to TRBD2. Germline V CDR1 and CDR2: SGHTA, FQGNSA. Germline trimming cut 0 bases from V and 3 bases from J; bases unmatched to any gene: 1. The CDR3 is 15 amino acids. CDR3 sequence (DNA): TGTGCCAGCAGCTTAGCGGGACTAGCGGACTACGAGCAGTACTTC. Translation: CASSLAGLADYEQYF.

The chain joins TRBV7-2 to TRBJ2-7; D is possibly TRBD1 (6 bases). The CDR3 is made up of 15 amino acids. V gave up 1 base and J gave up 3 bases, with 13 bases separating them. Germline assignment: CDR1 SGHTA and CDR2 FQGNSA. The CDR3 bases are TGTGCCAGCAGCTTAGTTTCAGGGGAGAGCTACGAGCAGTACTTC. It translates to CASSLVSGESYEQYF.